These 3 T cell receptor beta chains share one sample of origin, sequenced in a study of cytomegalovirus exposure and HLA in healthy donors. The PCR used 60 Vbeta and 13 Jbeta primers. The method was immunoSEQ multiplex PCR; TCRdb's version includes in-frame clones alone and lacks a portion of them. In the table there are about 100,000 clones, 79% of which are singletons. Sequencing was performed on PBMCs. These receptors originate from a woman in her thirties or forties in good health and CMV-seronegative.

The chain is built from TRBV7-3 and TRBJ2-2; 7 bases are shared with TRBD1. The germline V gene has CDR1 SGHTA and CDR2 FQGTGA. After removal of 5 bases from V and 0 bases from J, the junction contained 3 bases not matched to a gene. CDR3 size: 15 residues. The CDR3 DNA follows: TGTGCCAGCAGCCCCGGGACAGCGAACACCGGGGAGCTGTTTTTT. It yields the protein CASSPGTANTGELFF.

The V call is TRBV29-1, the J call TRBJ2-2, with D possibly being TRBD2 (5 bases). Germline assignment: CDR1 SQVTM and CDR2 ANQGSEA. Trimming took 0 bases from V and 3 from J, leaving 17 bases between them. CDR3 length equals 17 residues. CDR3 region: CSVEDNSGDYYTGELFF. CDR3 in DNA: TGCAGCGTTGAAGATAACAGTGGAGACTACTACACCGGGGAGCTGTTTTTT.

As concerns this clone: The junction departs from the called germline gene at one end, perhaps through a read error. J is TRBJ1-5 and V is TRBV15; D gene uncertain. CDR1 LNHNV and CDR2 YYDKDF come from the germline V gene (reference sequence). The CDR3 consists of 14 residues. CDR3 in amino acids: CATSITGMGQPQNF. CDR3 nucleotide sequence: TGTGCCACCAGCATTACTGGAATGGGCCAGCCCCAGAATTTT.